Listed below are T cell receptor beta chains from one sample, sequenced in a study of control samples from healthy donors and cancer patients. Clones were sequenced by immunoSEQ multiplex PCR, and TCRdb holds only the in-frame ones, with some missing. Of 25,000 to 30,000 clones detected, approximately 87% appear once; the ten largest clones hold about 1.6%. Sample: PBMCs. The source is a woman between 40 and 50 years old with lung cancer. CDR3s include the opening cysteine and the closing phenylalanine or tryptophan. The D gene is left open where the match is weak. Rows give clone size only sometimes, using once, few, many, or a class for an expanded clone.

TRBJ2-5	once	TRBV5-4	TRBD2	CASSLGLGLAGTQETQYF	TGTGCCAGCAGCTTGGGTCTCGGGCTAGCGGGGACGCAAGAGACCCAGTACTTC
TRBJ2-5	NA	TRBV6-2/TRBV6-3	NA	CASSSHHMLETQYF	TGTGCCAGCAGTTCCCACCATATGTTAGAGACCCAGTACTTC
TRBJ1-6	few	TRBV7-2	NA	CASSLETGSDSPLHF	TGTGCCAGCAGCTTAGAGACGGGGTCGGATTCACCCCTCCACTTT
TRBJ1-6	NA	TRBV6-6	TRBD1	CASSYTSDRAGSPLHF	TGTGCCAGCAGTTACACCTCGGACAGGGCCGGATCACCCCTCCACTTT
TRBJ2-5	NA	TRBV2	NA	CASSEGETQYF	TGTGCCAGCAGTGAAGGAGAGACCCAGTACTTC
TRBJ2-5	NA	TRBV11-3	NA	CASSRGIQETQYF	TGTGCCAGCAGCCGGGGGATCCAAGAGACCCAGTACTTC
TRBJ1-3	NA	TRBV30	NA	CAWSDPRWGTSGNTIYF	TGTGCCTGGAGTGATCCCCGTTGGGGCACCTCTGGAAACACCATATATTTT
TRBJ2-7	NA	TRBV7-9	NA	CASSLAESGEQYF	TGTGCCAGCAGCTTAGCCGAGAGCGGCGAGCAGTACTTC
TRBJ1-5	NA	TRBV19	NA	CASSIVPLPGAFNQPQHF	TGTGCCAGTAGTATTGTACCCCTCCCAGGGGCTTTCAATCAGCCCCAGCATTTT
TRBJ1-2	NA	TRBV11-2	NA	CASSLDRGSYYGYTF	TGTGCCAGCAGCTTAGATCGTGGGTCATACTATGGCTACACCTTC
TRBJ2-1	NA	TRBV19	NA	CASSIGGPSNEQFF	TGTGCCAGTAGTATTGGGGGGCCCTCCAATGAGCAGTTCTTC
TRBJ1-2	once	TRBV12-5	NA	CASGLPHGGTWQNF	TGTGCTAGTGGACTACCTCATGGTGGGACATGGCAAAACTTC
TRBJ1-1	NA	TRBV18	NA	CASSPIIAGMNTEAFF	TGTGCCAGCTCCCCTATTATCGCCGGCATGAACACTGAAGCTTTCTTT